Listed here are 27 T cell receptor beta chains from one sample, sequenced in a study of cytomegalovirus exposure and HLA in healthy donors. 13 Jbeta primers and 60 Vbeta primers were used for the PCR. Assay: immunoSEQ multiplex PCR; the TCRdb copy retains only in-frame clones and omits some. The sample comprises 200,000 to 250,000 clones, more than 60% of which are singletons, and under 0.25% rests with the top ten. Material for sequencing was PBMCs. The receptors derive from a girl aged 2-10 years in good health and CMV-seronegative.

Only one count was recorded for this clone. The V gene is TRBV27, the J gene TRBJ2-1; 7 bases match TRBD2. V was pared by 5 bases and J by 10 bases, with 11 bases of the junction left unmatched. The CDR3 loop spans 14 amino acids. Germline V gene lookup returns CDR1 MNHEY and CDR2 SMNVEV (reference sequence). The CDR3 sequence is CASSPSRGGIEQFF. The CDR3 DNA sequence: TGTGCCAGCAGTCCTTCTCGCGGGGGAATAGAGCAGTTCTTC.

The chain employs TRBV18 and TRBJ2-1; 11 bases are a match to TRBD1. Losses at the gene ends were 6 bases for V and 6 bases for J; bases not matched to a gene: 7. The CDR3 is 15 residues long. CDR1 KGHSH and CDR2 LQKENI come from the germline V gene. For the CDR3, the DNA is TGTGCCAGCTCGCCCGGGACAGGGGGGTTCAATGAGCAGTTCTTC. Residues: CASSPGTGGFNEQFF.

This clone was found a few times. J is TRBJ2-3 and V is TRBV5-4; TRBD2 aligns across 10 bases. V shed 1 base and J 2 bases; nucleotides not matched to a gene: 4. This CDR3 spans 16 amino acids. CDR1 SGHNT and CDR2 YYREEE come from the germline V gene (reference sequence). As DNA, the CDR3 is TGTGCCAGCAGCTTGCGGAGCGGGAGGGACACAGATACGCAGTATTTT. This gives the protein CASSLRSGRDTDTQYF.

CDR3 sequence (DNA): TGTGCCAGCAGCTCAAGTGGGCAGGGTAATCAGCCCCAGCATTTT. It is translated as CASSSSGQGNQPQHF. The chain couples TRBV5-5 to TRBJ1-5, with a possible D match to TRBD1 (5 bases). CDR3 length equals 15 residues. Deletions cut 3 bases from V and 4 bases from J, with 14 bases between. Per germline, CDR1 SGHKS and CDR2 YYEKEE (reference sequence).

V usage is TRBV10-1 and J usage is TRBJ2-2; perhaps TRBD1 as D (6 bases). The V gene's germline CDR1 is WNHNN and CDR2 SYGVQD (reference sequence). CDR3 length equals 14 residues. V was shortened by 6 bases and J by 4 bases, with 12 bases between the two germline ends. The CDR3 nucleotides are TGCGCCAGCAGCGCGGACAGCCTCACCGGGGAGCTGTTTTTT. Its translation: CASSADSLTGELFF.

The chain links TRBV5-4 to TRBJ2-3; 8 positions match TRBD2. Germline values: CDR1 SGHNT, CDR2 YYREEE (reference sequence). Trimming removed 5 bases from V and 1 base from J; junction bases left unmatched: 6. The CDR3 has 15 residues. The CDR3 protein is CASRVYGGGTDTQYF. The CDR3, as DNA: TGTGCCAGCAGGGTCTACGGGGGGGGCACAGATACGCAGTATTTT.

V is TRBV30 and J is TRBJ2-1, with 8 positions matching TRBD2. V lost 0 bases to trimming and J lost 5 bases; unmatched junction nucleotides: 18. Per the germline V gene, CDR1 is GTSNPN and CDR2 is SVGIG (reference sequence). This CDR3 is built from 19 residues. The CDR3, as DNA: TGTGCCTGGAGTGTACATGTCTCTAGCGGGCCCGCGTGGGACAATGAGCAGTTCTTC. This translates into CAWSVHVSSGPAWDNEQFF.

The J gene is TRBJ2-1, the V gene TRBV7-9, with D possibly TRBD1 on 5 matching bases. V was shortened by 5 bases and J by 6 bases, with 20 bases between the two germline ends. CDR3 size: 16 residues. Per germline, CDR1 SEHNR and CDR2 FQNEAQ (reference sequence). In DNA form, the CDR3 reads TGTGCCAGCAGCCCCCTCGACAGTCATCTGTCCAATGAGCAGTTCTTC. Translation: CASSPLDSHLSNEQFF.

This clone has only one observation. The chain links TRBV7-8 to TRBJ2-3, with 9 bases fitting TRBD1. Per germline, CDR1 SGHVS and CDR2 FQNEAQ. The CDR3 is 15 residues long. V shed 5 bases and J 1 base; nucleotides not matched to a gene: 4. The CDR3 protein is CASSKQGAGTDTQYF. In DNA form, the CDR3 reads TGTGCCAGCAGCAAACAGGGGGCTGGCACAGATACGCAGTATTTT.

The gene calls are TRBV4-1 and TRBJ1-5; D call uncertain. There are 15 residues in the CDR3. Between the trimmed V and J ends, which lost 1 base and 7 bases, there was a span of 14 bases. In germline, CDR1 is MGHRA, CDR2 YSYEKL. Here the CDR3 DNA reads TGCGCCAGCAGCCAAGGAGAGCGGGCCGACCAGCCCCAGCATTTT. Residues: CASSQGERADQPQHF.

CDR3 bases: TGCGCCAGCAGCCAAGATCGCGCGGGGGACGGGACCCAGTACTTC. Amino acids: CASSQDRAGDGTQYF. V usage is TRBV4-1 and J usage is TRBJ2-5, with 7 bases fitting TRBD2. Germline assignment: CDR1 MGHRA and CDR2 YSYEKL. The CDR3 loop spans 15 amino acids. V shed 0 bases, J shed 7 bases, and the junction held 8 bases outside the gene matches.

CDR3 loop: CASRGGSNQPQHF. DNA for the CDR3: TGCGCCAGCAGGGGCGGGAGCAATCAGCCCCAGCATTTT. The chain joins TRBV10-1 to TRBJ1-5; D remains ambiguous. CDR3 length: 13 residues. Trimming took off 6 bases at V and 1 base at J, with 7 bases between the two ends. The V gene's germline CDR1 is WNHNN and CDR2 SYGVQD (reference sequence).

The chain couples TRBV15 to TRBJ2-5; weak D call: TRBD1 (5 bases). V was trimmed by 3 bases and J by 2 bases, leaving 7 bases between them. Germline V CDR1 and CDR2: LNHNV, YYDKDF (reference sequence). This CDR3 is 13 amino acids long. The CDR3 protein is CATSRYRQETQYF. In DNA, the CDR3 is TGTGCCACCAGCAGGTACAGGCAAGAGACCCAGTACTTC.

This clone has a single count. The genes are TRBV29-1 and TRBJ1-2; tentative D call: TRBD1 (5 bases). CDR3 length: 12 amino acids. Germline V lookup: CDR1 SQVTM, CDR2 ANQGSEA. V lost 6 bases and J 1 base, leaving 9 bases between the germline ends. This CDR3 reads CSVGDSNYGYTF. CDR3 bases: TGCAGCGTCGGAGACAGTAACTATGGCTACACCTTC.

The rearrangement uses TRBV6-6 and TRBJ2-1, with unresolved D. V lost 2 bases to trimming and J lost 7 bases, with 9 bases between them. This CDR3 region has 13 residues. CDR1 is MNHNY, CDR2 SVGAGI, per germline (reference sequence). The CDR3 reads CASSYVASNEQFF. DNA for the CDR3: TGTGCCAGCAGTTACGTTGCGTCGAATGAGCAGTTCTTC.

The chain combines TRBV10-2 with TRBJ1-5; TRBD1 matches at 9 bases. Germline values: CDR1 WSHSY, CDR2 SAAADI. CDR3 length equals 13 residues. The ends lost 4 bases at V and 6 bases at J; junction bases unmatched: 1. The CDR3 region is CASSVQGAQPQHF. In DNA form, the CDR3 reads TGCGCCAGCAGTGTACAGGGGGCTCAGCCCCAGCATTTT.

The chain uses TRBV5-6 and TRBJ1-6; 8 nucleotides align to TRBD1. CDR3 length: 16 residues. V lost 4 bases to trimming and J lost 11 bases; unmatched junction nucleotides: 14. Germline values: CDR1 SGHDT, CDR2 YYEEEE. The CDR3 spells CASSPRAGGSVAPLHF. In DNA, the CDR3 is TGTGCCAGCAGCCCCCGGGCAGGGGGCTCTGTTGCACCCCTCCACTTT.

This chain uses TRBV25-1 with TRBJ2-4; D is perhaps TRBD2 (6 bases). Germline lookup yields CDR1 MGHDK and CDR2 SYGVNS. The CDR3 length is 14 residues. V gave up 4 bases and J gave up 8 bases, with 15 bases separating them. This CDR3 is CASSGDAWGDIQYF. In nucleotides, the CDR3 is TGTGCCAGCAGTGGGGACGCCTGGGGGGACATTCAGTACTTC. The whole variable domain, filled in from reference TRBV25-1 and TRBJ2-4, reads EADIYQTPRYLVIGTGKKITLECSQTMGHDKMYWYQQDPGMELHLIHYSYGVNSTEKGDLSSESTVSRIRTEHFPLTLESARPSHTSQYLCASSGDAWGDIQYFGAGTRLSVL.

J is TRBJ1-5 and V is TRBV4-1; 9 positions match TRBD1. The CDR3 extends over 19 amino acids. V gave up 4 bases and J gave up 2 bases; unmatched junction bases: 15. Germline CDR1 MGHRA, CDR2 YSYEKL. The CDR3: CASSLNYSTGGIGNQPQHF. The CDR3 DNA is TGCGCCAGCAGCCTCAATTACTCGACAGGGGGGATTGGCAATCAGCCCCAGCATTTT.

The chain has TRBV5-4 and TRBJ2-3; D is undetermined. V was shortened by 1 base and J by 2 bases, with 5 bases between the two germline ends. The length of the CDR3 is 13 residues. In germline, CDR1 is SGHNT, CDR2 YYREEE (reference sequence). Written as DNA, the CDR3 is TGTGCCAGCAGCTTGCGGTCCACAGATACGCAGTATTTT. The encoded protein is CASSLRSTDTQYF.

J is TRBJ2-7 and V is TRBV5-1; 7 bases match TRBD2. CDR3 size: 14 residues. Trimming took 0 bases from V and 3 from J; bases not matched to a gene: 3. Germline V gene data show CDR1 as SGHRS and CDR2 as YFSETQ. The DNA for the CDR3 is TGCGCCAGCAGCTTGGTTGCGGGAGTCTACGAGCAGTACTTC. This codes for CASSLVAGVYEQYF.

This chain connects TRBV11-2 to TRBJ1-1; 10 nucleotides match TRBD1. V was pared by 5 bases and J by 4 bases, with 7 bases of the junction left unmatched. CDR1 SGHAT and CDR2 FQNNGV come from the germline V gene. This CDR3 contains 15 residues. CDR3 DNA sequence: TGTGCCAGCAGCCTGGAGGGACAGGGGTTCACTGAAGCTTTCTTT. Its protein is CASSLEGQGFTEAFF.

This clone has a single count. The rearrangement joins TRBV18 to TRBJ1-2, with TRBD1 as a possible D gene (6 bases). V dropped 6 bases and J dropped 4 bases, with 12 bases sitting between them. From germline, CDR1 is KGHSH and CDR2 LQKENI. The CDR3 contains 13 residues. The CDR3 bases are TGTGCCAGCTCCCGGCAGGGGCCCTATGGCTACACCTTC. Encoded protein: CASSRQGPYGYTF.

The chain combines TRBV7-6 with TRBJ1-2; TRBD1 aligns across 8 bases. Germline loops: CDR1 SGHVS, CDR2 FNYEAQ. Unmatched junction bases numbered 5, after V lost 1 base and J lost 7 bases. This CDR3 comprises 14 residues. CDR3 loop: CASSLDYGTGGYTF. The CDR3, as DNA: TGTGCCAGCAGCTTAGATTATGGGACAGGTGGCTACACCTTC.

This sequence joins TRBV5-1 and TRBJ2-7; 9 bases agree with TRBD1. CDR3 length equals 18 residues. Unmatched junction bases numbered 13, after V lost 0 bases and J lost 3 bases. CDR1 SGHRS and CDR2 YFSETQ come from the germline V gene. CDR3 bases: TGCGCCAGCAGCTTGGTCTTGTCGGATTCGACAGGGGGCTACGAGCAGTACTTC. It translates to CASSLVLSDSTGGYEQYF.

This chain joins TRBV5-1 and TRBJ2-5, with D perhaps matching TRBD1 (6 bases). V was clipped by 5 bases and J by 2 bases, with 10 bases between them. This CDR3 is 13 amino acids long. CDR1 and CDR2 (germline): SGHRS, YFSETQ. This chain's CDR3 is CASSYDRQETQYF. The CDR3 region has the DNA TGCGCCAGCAGTTATGACAGGCAAGAGACCCAGTACTTC.

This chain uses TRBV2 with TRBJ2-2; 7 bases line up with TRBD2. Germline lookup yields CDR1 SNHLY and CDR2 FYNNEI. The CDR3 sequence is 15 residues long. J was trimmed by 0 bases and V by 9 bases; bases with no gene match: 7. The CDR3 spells CASHLGLANTGELFF. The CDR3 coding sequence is TGTGCCAGTCACTTAGGACTAGCGAACACCGGGGAGCTGTTTTTT.